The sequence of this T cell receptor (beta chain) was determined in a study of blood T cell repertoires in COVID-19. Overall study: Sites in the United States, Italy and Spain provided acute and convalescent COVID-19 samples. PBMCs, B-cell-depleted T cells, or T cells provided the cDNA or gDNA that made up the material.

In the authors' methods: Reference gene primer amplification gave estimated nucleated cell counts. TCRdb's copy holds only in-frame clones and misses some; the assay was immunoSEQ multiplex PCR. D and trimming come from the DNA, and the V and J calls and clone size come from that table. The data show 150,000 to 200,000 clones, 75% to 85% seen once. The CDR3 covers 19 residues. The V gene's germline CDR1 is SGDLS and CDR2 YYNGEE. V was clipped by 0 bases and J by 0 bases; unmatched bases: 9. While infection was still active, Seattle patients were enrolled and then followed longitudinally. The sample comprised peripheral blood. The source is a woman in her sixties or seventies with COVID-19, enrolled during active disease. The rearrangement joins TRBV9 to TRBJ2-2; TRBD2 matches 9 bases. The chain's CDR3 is CASSVGSLAGPPNTGELFF. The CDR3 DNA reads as TGTGCCAGCAGCGTAGGCTCCCTAGCGGGGCCTCCGAACACCGGGGAGCTGTTTTTT.